The count of the clone carrying this TCR beta chain is one. Germline values: CDR1 LNHDA, CDR2 SQIVND (reference sequence). CDR3 length: 13 amino acids. Trimming stripped 6 bases from V and 6 bases from J, with 13 bases between. The sample belongs to a study of blood T cell repertoires in COVID-19. Study details: The study drew acute and convalescent COVID-19 samples from the United States, Italy and Spain. Nucleic acid was either cDNA or gDNA, and it came from T cells, B-cell-depleted T cells, or PBMCs.

Profiling relied on immunoSEQ multiplex PCR, and the TCRdb table lists in-frame clones only, not all of them. In the table there are around 210,000 clones, 80% of which are singletons. The sequenced sample consisted of peripheral blood. The receptor comes from a woman aged 70-85 years with acute or convalescent COVID-19. V and J are TRBV19 and TRBJ2-3; tentatively, D is TRBD1 (5 bases). The CDR3 nucleotides are TGTGCCAGTAGCCCAGGGATGTGGGATACGCAGTATTTT. This gives the protein CASSPGMWDTQYF.